The 16 T cell receptor beta chains in this list originate from one sample, sequenced in a study of spatial heterogeneity in lung cancer. TCRdb re-derived calls from the 5' RACE reads in MiXCR, one entry per CDR3 protein. Of 39,000 or so distinct CDR3 sequences detected, roughly 8% appear once; the ten largest clones hold over 25%. Time point of the sample: sample taken at primary tumor resection. The study sequenced unsorted whole RNA from tumor, nontumor lung or frozen PBMC. The sequenced sample was PBMCs, obtained at surgery. The receptors shown here come from a male donor with early-stage non-small cell lung cancer.

This clonotype was detected many times. The chain employs TRBV10-3 and TRBJ1-5; unclear D gene. In germline, CDR1 is ENHRY, CDR2 SYGVKD. V lost 2 bases and J lost 9, with 14 bases in between. This CDR3 comprises 14 residues. In DNA form, the CDR3 reads TGTGCCATCAGTGAGGGTGCAAACTCGTGGCCCCAGCATTTT. It translates to CAISEGANSWPQHF.

This clonotype was observed a few times. This chain connects TRBV5-7 to TRBJ2-7; no clear D. TRBV5-7 is an open reading frame, and its role is uncertain. Trimming cost V 5 bases and J 1 base, with 16 bases left between them. This CDR3 is built from 15 residues. The DNA of the CDR3 is TGTGCCAGCAGAAGATCATCAGACGGTTCCTACGAGCAGTACGTC. Residues: CASRRSSDGSYEQYV.

This clonotype was seen many times. V is TRBV25-1 and J is TRBJ2-1, with TRBD2 matching 11 bases. Trimming took 3 bases from V and 7 from J; bases not matched to a gene: 8. CDR1 and CDR2 (germline): MGHDK, SYGVNS. The CDR3 extends over 16 amino acids. The CDR3 here is CASSDHIAGGPNEQFF. The CDR3, as DNA: TGTGCCAGCAGTGATCACATAGCGGGAGGGCCAAATGAGCAGTTCTTC.

This clonotype was recorded many times. The rearrangement joins TRBV12-3 or TRBV12-4 to TRBJ2-3, with TRBD2 as a possible D gene (5 bases). The CDR3 is 15 amino acids. V was clipped by 2 bases and J by 0 bases, with 9 bases between them. The CDR3: CASSLYGESTDTQYF. The CDR3 nucleotides read TGTGCCAGCAGTTTATACGGGGAGAGCACAGATACGCAGTATTTT.

The chain has TRBV6-5 and TRBJ1-1, with TRBD1 matching 8 bases. The V segment lost 4 bases and the J segment 6 bases; nucleotides outside the gene matches: 13. The CDR3 covers 16 residues. The germline gives CDR1 MNHEY, CDR2 SVGAGI. The CDR3 DNA reads TGTGCCAGCAGTTCCCTAGGAACAGGGGGGAATGCTGAAGCTTTCTTT. Translation: CASSSLGTGGNAEAFF.

This clonotype was seen repeatedly, ten times or more. V and J are TRBV6-2 or TRBV6-3 and TRBJ2-7, with TRBD1 identical over 10 bases. The CDR3 is 15 residues long. Germline V gene sequence: CDR1 MNHEY, CDR2 SVGEGT. Trimming removed 2 bases from V and 4 bases from J; junction bases left unmatched: 5. CDR3 residues: CASSYETGGWYEQYF. In DNA, the CDR3 is TGTGCCAGCAGTTACGAGACAGGGGGCTGGTACGAGCAGTACTTC.

This clonotype is labeled as medium-sized (0.01 to 0.1%). V and J are TRBV7-9 and TRBJ1-4, with no clear D. The V end lost 1 base, the J end lost 4 bases, and 10 bases lay between the germline ends. Germline V gene lookup returns CDR1 SEHNR and CDR2 FQNEAQ (reference sequence). This CDR3 has 15 residues. CDR3 amino acids: CASSLGESSNEKLFF. The CDR3, as DNA: TGTGCCAGCAGCTTAGGCGAGAGTAGTAATGAAAAACTGTTTTTT. Looking up the rest from reference TRBV7-9 and TRBJ1-4 gives the full variable domain: DTGVSQNPRHKITKRGQNVTFRCDPISEHNRLYWYRQTLGQGPEFLTYFQNEAQLEKSRLLSDRFSAERPKGSFSTLEIQRTEQGDSAMYLCASSLGESSNEKLFFGSGTQLSVL.

This clonotype was seen ten or more times. This chain uses TRBV6-5 with TRBJ1-6; 9 bases match TRBD1. The junction had 7 bases not matched to a gene; V was cut back by 0 bases and J by 4 bases. This CDR3 is 18 amino acids long. Germline V gene sequence: CDR1 MNHEY, CDR2 SVGAGI. The CDR3 reads CASSYSIGGTGYNSPLHF. The CDR3 region has the DNA TGTGCCAGCAGTTACTCGATAGGTGGGACAGGGTATAATTCACCCCTCCACTTT.

Comment on this clonotype: A much larger clone sits a single nucleotide away, making a read error possible. The conserved phenylalanine or tryptophan is not found at the CDR3 terminus, so this likely reflects a read error. The chain joins TRBV10-3 to TRBJ1-1; no reliable D call. The CDR3 consists of 12 residues. V lost 2 bases and J lost 5, with 6 bases in between. Germline CDR1 ENHRY, CDR2 SYGVKD. CDR3 sequence reads: CAISEGVTEAFI. In nucleotides, the CDR3 is TGTGCCATCAGTGAGGGAGTGACTGAAGCTTTCATT.

The gene calls are TRBV4-2 and TRBJ1-1; possibly TRBD1 for D (5 bases). Trimming removed 0 bases at V and 11 bases at J, with 13 bases between. Germline CDR1 LGHNA, CDR2 YNFKEQ. The CDR3 totals 13 residues. The CDR3 spells CASSQEVGRGAFF. The CDR3 DNA is TGTGCCAGCAGCCAAGAAGTAGGGCGGGGGGCTTTCTTT.

With regard to this clonotype: A much larger clone is a single base away; this may be a read error. The chain recombines TRBV28 with TRBJ1-2, with D hard to call. V shed 11 bases and J shed 4 bases, with 11 bases lying between them. CDR1 is MDHEN, CDR2 SYDVKM, per germline. CDR3 length: 11 amino acids. CDR3 nucleotide sequence: TGTGCCGCCGGGAGCCCCTATGGCTACACCTTC. Translated, it gives CAAGSPYGYTF.

This clonotype came up a few times. The CDR3 is CASSRQETQYF. The CDR3 nucleotides read TGTGCCAGCAGCCGACAAGAGACCCAGTACTTC. The chain links TRBV3-1 to TRBJ2-5; no definite D call. There are 11 residues in the CDR3. V lost 4 bases and J lost 2, with 2 bases in between. Germline V lookup: CDR1 LGHDT, CDR2 YNNKEL (reference sequence).

This clonotype was seen a few times. V gene TRBV6-1 combines with J gene TRBJ1-5; no clear D. From germline, CDR1 is MNHNS and CDR2 SASEGT. There are 14 residues in the CDR3. The V and J ends lost 7 bases and 3 bases respectively, with 13 bases between them. CDR3 in DNA: TGTGCCAGCACTCCCCGGTGGACCAATCAGCCCCAGCATTTT. This gives the protein CASTPRWTNQPQHF.

This sequence joins TRBV29-1 and TRBJ1-2; 7 bases match TRBD1. After removal of 7 bases from V and 0 bases from J, the junction contained 5 bases not matched to a gene. The CDR3 loop spans 13 amino acids. CDR1 is SQVTM, CDR2 ANQGSEA, per germline. This CDR3 reads CSADREPNYGYTF. The CDR3, as DNA: TGCAGCGCCGACAGGGAACCTAACTATGGCTACACCTTC.

This clonotype was seen repeatedly, ten times or more. V and J are TRBV28 and TRBJ1-3; weak D call: TRBD1 (5 bases). V lost 4 bases and J 1 base, leaving 17 bases between the germline ends. The CDR3 runs 17 residues. Germline loops: CDR1 MDHEN, CDR2 SYDVKM. The CDR3 nucleotides are TGTGCCAGCAGTTCTAGACCCTCAGGGTTTTCTGGAAACACCATATATTTT. It yields the protein CASSSRPSGFSGNTIYF.

Only a few counts were recorded for this clonotype. The V and J genes are TRBV13 and TRBJ1-5, with D perhaps matching TRBD1 (6 bases). The CDR3 loop spans 16 amino acids. Germline loops: CDR1 PRHDT, CDR2 FYEKMQ (reference sequence). With 5 bases removed from V and 0 bases from J, the gap between germline ends came to 14 bases. The CDR3 DNA reads TGTGCCAGCAGCCAGAGGACAGATTCTAGCAATCAGCCCCAGCATTTT. This sequence encodes CASSQRTDSSNQPQHF.